The 3 T cell receptor beta chains reported below all come from one sample, sequenced in a study of T-cell reconstitution after alpha-beta-depleted transplantation in children. Molecular barcoding with unique molecular identifiers was used for the TCRbeta library. TCRdb called the PCR reads again in MiXCR, with one record for every CDR3 protein. The repertoire holds about 640,000 distinct CDR3 sequences, 16% seen once, with approximately 1.1% in the top ten. Sequencing used PBMCs from the stem cell graft donor, obtained from the stem cell graft. These receptors were obtained from a human donor who donated a stem cell graft to a child with acute myeloid leukemia.

This clonotype was detected many times. The rearrangement joins TRBV15 to TRBJ2-7; 7 nucleotides align to TRBD1. The junction had 1 base not matched to a gene; V was cut back by 0 bases and J by 5 bases. There are 13 residues in the CDR3. The germline gives CDR1 LNHNV, CDR2 YYDKDF (reference sequence). For the CDR3, the DNA is TGTGCCACCAGCAGAGACGGGACAGACGAGCAGTACTTC. This gives the protein CATSRDGTDEQYF.

This clonotype appeared a few times. The rearrangement links TRBV6-1 to TRBJ1-1; D is ambiguous. V shed 8 bases and J shed 2 bases, with 6 bases lying between them. Germline assignment: CDR1 MNHNS and CDR2 SASEGT. The CDR3 extends over 11 amino acids. CDR3 sequence (DNA): TGTGCCAGCCTGATTAACACTGAAGCTTTCTTT. Translated, it gives CASLINTEAFF.

The chain links TRBV5-6 to TRBJ2-3; 7 nucleotides agree with TRBD1. The CDR3 loop spans 16 amino acids. CDR1 SGHDT and CDR2 YYEEEE come from the germline V gene. With V trimmed by 0 bases and J by 4 bases, 8 bases remained unmatched. CDR3 region: CASSLVWDRTADTQYF. CDR3 nucleotide sequence: TGTGCCAGCAGCTTGGTATGGGACAGAACCGCAGATACGCAGTATTTT.